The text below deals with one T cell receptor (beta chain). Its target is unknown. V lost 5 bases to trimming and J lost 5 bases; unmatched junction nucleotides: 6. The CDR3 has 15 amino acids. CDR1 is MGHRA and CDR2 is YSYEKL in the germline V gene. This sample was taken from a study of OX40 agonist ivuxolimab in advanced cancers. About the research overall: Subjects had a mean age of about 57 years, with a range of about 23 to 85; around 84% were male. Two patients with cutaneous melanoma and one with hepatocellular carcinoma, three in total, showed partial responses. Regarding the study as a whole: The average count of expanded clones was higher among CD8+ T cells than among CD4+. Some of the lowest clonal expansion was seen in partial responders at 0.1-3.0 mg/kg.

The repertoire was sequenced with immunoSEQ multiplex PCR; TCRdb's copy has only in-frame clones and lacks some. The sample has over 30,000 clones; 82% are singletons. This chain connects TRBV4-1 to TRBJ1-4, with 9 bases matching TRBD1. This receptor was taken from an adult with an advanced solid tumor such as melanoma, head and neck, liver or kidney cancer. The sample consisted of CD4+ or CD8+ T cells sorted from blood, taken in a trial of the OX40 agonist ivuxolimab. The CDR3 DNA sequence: TGCGCCAGCAGCGGGACAGGGACCTCGAATGAAAAACTGTTTTTT. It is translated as CASSGTGTSNEKLFF.